Shown below are 11 T cell receptor beta chains from a single sample sequenced in a study of cytomegalovirus exposure and HLA in healthy donors (dated by TCRdb to between 2016 and 2019). Libraries came from the immunoSEQ multiplex PCR assay. For the multiplex PCR, a mixture combining 60 forward primers for TCR Vbeta segments and 13 reverse primers for TCR Jbeta segments was used. The table was pulled from immuneACCESS by TCRdb, which kept in-frame rearrangements only. Such tables lose some clones; where checked, under half of the loss comes from unresolved V genes, and the rest has no known cause. This sample lists approximately 100,000 clones; over 70% were detected once. Around 4.5% of the sample belongs to the ten largest clones. Sequenced input: PBMCs. These receptors all stem from a woman aged 40 to 50 in good health and CMV-seronegative.

The CDR3 DNA sequence: TGTGCCAGCAACCAGGTTCGTGGGCAAGAGACCCAGTACTTC. Translation: CASNQVRGQETQYF. The gene calls are TRBV6-1 and TRBJ2-5; D unclear. Per the germline V gene, CDR1 is MNHNS and CDR2 is SASEGT. V lost 7 bases, J lost 2 bases, and 14 bases lay in between. This CDR3 has 14 amino acids.

V is TRBV9 and J is TRBJ2-7; 7 bases align to TRBD2. The V gene end was trimmed by 4 bases and the J gene end by 6 bases; junction bases not matched to a gene: 7. The germline gives CDR1 SGDLS, CDR2 YYNGEE. The CDR3 has 13 residues. In nucleotides, the CDR3 is TGTGCCAGCAGCCGGGACTATACCGGCGAGCAGTACTTC. Amino acids: CASSRDYTGEQYF.

The chain carries TRBV6-1 and TRBJ2-1; 8 nucleotides line up with TRBD2. The CDR3 is 14 residues long. Germline lookup yields CDR1 MNHNS and CDR2 SASEGT. The ends lost 2 bases at V and 8 bases at J; junction bases unmatched: 5. The CDR3, as DNA: TGTGCCAGCAGTGAAAGGACTAGCTGGGATGAGCAGTTCTTC. Translated, it gives CASSERTSWDEQFF.

The chain joins TRBV25-1 to TRBJ1-2; 7 nucleotides line up with TRBD1. Trimming cost V 8 bases and J 0 bases; bases outside gene matches: 15. Germline assignment: CDR1 MGHDK and CDR2 SYGVNS. CDR3 length: 17 amino acids. As DNA, the CDR3 is TGTGCCAGCGCCCCTACCGGGACAGTGAAGACTAACTATGGCTACACCTTC. Translation gives CASAPTGTVKTNYGYTF.

The chain recombines TRBV18 with TRBJ2-7; 7 nucleotides match TRBD1. CDR3 length: 15 amino acids. Looked up from germline, CDR1 is KGHSH and CDR2 is LQKENI. The ends lost 3 bases at V and 0 bases at J; junction bases unmatched: 5. This CDR3 reads CASSPDRSSSYEQYF. The CDR3 coding sequence is TGTGCCAGCTCACCGGACAGGTCGAGCTCCTACGAGCAGTACTTC.

This clone was detected only once. This chain uses TRBV5-1 with TRBJ2-1; D possibly corresponds to TRBD2 (5 bases). This CDR3 is built from 13 residues. Germline-derived CDR1 and CDR2 are SGHRS and YFSETQ. V was cut by 7 bases and J by 9 bases, with 17 bases left in between. CDR3 coding DNA: TGCGCCAGCGGTCTCCTAGCCCCCAGTGAGCAGTTCTTC. As protein: CASGLLAPSEQFF.

This clone was counted only a few times. The chain uses TRBV7-2 and TRBJ2-1; the match to TRBD1 covers 8 bases. Germline CDR1 reads SGHTA; CDR2 reads FQGNSA. The trim removed 5 bases at V and 5 bases at J, leaving 20 bases unmatched. CDR3 length: 19 residues. The CDR3 here is CASSPGAPSDRALNNEQFF. The CDR3 nucleotides read TGTGCCAGCAGCCCGGGAGCCCCTTCGGACAGGGCCCTCAACAATGAGCAGTTCTTC.

The genes are TRBV30 and TRBJ1-5; D unclear. This CDR3 comprises 13 residues. The germline CDR1 and CDR2 sequences are GTSNPN and SVGIG (reference sequence). V shed 1 base and J shed 0 bases, with 4 bases lying between them. CDR3 region: CAWSDFSNQPQHF. The CDR3 DNA reads as TGTGCCTGGAGTGACTTTAGCAATCAGCCCCAGCATTTT.

The chain links TRBV19 to TRBJ2-3; D is unresolved. Germline CDR1 LNHDA, CDR2 SQIVND (reference sequence). V lost 0 bases and J lost 1, with 11 bases in between. The CDR3 extends over 16 amino acids. The CDR3 DNA follows: TGTGCCAGTAGTATAGATCCCTTGACTCGCACAGATACGCAGTATTTT. Its translation: CASSIDPLTRTDTQYF.

V and J are TRBV4-1 and TRBJ2-7; D call uncertain. Germline loops: CDR1 MGHRA, CDR2 YSYEKL. V dropped 0 bases and J dropped 3 bases, with 12 bases sitting between them. The CDR3 runs 15 residues. For the CDR3, the DNA is TGCGCCAGCAGCCAAGATCAAACAGCCTACTACGAGCAGTACTTC. Its protein product is CASSQDQTAYYEQYF.

V is TRBV7-2 and J is TRBJ2-7, with D perhaps TRBD1 (5 bases). The V and J ends lost 4 bases and 6 bases respectively, with 7 bases between them. Germline V lookup: CDR1 SGHTA, CDR2 FQGNSA. The CDR3 totals 11 residues. The CDR3 bases are TGTGCCAGCAGCTCAGGGTCCGAGCAGTACTTC. It codes for CASSSGSEQYF.